The clone carrying this T cell receptor beta chain was picked up a small number of times. Its antigen is not known. These data are taken from a study of T cells in Graves' hyperthyroidism and ophthalmopathy. Amplified TCR beta CDR3 regions came from RNA transcripts. First-round RT-PCR targeting the TCR CDR3 was performed with the HTBI primer set. Each CDR3 protein gets one entry after TCRdb re-called the multiplex PCR reads with MiXCR. The repertoire holds about 480,000 distinct CDR3 sequences, with over 13% as singletons. Study-wide results and limits: With a median lead of approximately six months before onset, the model predicted ophthalmopathy.

Germline trimming cut 2 bases from V and 5 bases from J; bases unmatched to any gene: 5. This CDR3 is built from 15 residues. The germline V gene has CDR1 PRHDT and CDR2 FYEKMQ (reference sequence). For Graves' hyperthyroidism to be stable, ophthalmopathy could not progress within 18 months. This chain uses TRBV13 with TRBJ2-2; TRBD2 aligns across 7 bases. This clonotype was sampled from a woman aged 18-29 years with Graves' hyperthyroidism. Material: blood. The CDR3 coding sequence is TGTGCCAGCAGCTTATTGCTAGCGGCGACCGGGGAGCTGTTTTTT. Protein: CASSLLLAATGELFF.